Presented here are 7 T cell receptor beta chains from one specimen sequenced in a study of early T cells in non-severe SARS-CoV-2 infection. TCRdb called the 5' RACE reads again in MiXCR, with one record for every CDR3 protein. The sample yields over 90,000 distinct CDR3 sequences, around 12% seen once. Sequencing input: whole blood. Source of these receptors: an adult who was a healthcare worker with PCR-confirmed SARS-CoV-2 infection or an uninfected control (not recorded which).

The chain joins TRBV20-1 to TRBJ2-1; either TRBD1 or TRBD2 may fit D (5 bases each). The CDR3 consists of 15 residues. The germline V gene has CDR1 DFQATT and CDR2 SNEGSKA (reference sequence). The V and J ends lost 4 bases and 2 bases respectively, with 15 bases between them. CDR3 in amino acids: CSATRDGPPYNEQFF. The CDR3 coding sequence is TGCAGTGCTACCCGGGACGGACCTCCCTACAATGAGCAGTTCTTC.

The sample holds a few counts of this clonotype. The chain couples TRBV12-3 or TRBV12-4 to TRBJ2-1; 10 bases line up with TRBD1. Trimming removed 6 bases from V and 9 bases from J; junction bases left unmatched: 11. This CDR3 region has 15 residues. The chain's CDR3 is CASRSGTGVLFEQFF. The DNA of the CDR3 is TGTGCCAGCAGGTCCGGGACAGGGGTACTTTTTGAGCAGTTCTTC.

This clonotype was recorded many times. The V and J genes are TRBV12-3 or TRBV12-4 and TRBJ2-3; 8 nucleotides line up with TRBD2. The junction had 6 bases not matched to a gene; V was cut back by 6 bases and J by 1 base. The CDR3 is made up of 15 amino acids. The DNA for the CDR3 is TGTGCCAGCAGGGCCACTAGCGGCCGCACAGATACGCAGTATTTT. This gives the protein CASRATSGRTDTQYF.

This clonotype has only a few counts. This chain's CDR3 is CASTDWAYSYEQYF. The CDR3 bases are TGCGCCAGCACGGATTGGGCTTACTCCTACGAGCAGTACTTC. The chain combines TRBV5-1 with TRBJ2-7; the D is unclear. The CDR3 spans 14 residues. V was clipped by 6 bases and J by 0 bases, with 13 bases between them. Germline V gives CDR1 SGHRS, CDR2 YFSETQ.

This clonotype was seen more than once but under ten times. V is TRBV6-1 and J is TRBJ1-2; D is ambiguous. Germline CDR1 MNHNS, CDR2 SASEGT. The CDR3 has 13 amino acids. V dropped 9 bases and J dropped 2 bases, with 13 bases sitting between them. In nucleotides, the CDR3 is TGTGCCAGTCTTCGGGTCCCAAACTATGGCTACACCTTC. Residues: CASLRVPNYGYTF.

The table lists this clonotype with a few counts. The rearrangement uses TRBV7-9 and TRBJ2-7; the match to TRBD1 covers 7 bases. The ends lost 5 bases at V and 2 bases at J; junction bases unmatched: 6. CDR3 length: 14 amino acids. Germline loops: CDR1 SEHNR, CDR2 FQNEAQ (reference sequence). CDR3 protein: CASSPPTGAYEQYF. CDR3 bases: TGTGCCAGCAGCCCTCCCACAGGGGCCTACGAGCAGTACTTC.

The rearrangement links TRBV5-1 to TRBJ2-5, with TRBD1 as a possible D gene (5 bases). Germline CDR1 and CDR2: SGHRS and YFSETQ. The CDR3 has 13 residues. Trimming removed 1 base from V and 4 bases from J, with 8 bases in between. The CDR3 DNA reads TGCGCCAGCAGCTTGCGTCAGGGAGAGACCCAGTACTTC. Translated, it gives CASSLRQGETQYF.